This T cell receptor (beta chain) emerged from a study of blood T cell repertoires in COVID-19. Study at large: Both acute and convalescent COVID-19 samples were obtained from the United States, Italy and Spain. The analysed material was cDNA or gDNA that came from T cells, B-cell-depleted T cells, or PBMCs.

Clones were sequenced by immunoSEQ multiplex PCR, and TCRdb holds only the in-frame ones, with some missing. The sample records 150,000 to 200,000 clones, roughly 91% being singletons. Germline trimming cut 3 bases from V and 3 bases from J; bases unmatched to any gene: 3. Germline assignment: CDR1 PRHDT and CDR2 FYEKMQ (reference sequence). CDR3 length: 15 residues. This clonotype originated in a human donor in a cohort sampled during active COVID-19. The sample taken for sequencing was peripheral blood. V gene TRBV13 combines with J gene TRBJ1-2, with 11 bases aligning to TRBD1. The chain's CDR3 is CASSLSGQGDYGYTF. The CDR3 DNA reads as TGTGCCAGCAGCTTGTCGGGACAGGGGGACTATGGCTACACCTTC.